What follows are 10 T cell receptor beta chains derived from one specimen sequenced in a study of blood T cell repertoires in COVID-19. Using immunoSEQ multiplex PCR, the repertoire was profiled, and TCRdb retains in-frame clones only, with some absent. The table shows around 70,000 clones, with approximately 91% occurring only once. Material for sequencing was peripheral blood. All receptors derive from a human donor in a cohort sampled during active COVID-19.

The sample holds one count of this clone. The CDR3 coding sequence is TGCGCCAGCAGCCAAGGCTTAGCGAGGGGGGGGGACAATGAGCAGTTCTTC. Encoded protein: CASSQGLARGGDNEQFF. The rearrangement uses TRBV4-1 and TRBJ2-1; possible D gene TRBD2, 7 bases. CDR1 and CDR2 (germline): MGHRA, YSYEKL. The CDR3 extends over 17 amino acids. V lost 1 base, J lost 5 bases, and 18 bases lay in between.

The chain's CDR3 is CASSPGGEGRGF. The DNA of the CDR3 is TGTGCCAGCAGCCCCGGTGGGGAAGGGAGGGGGTTT. The chain employs TRBV12-1 and TRBJ1-4. TRBV12-1 is marked as a pseudogene. This CDR3 comprises 12 residues.

CDR3 in DNA: TGTGCCAGCTCCCCCAGGGTAGGGAGCACAGATACGCAGTATTTT. Its protein is CASSPRVGSTDTQYF. V gene TRBV18 combines with J gene TRBJ2-3, with a weak D call TRBD1 (5 bases). Germline CDR1 and CDR2: KGHSH and LQKENI. The CDR3 extends over 15 amino acids. V was cut by 6 bases and J by 0 bases, with 13 bases left in between. The full variable domain, rest sourced from reference TRBV18 and TRBJ2-3, is NAGVMQNPRHLVRRRGQEARLRCSPMKGHSHVYWYRQLPEEGLKFMVYLQKENIIDESGMPKERFSAEFPKEGPSILRIQQVVRGDSAAYFCASSPRVGSTDTQYFGPGTRLTVL.

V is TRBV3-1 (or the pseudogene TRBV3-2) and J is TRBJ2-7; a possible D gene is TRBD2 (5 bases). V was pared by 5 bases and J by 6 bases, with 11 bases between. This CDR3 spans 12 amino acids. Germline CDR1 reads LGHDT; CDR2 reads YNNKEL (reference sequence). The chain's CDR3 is CASSNIGGEQYF. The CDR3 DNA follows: TGTGCCAGCAGCAACATCGGAGGCGAGCAGTACTTC.

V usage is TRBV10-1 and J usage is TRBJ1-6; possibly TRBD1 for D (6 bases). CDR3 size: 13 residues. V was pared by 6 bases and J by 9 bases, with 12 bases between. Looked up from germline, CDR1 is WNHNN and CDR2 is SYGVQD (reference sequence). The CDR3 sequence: CASSRDISSPLHF. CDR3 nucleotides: TGCGCCAGCAGCCGGGACATTTCTTCACCCCTCCACTTT.

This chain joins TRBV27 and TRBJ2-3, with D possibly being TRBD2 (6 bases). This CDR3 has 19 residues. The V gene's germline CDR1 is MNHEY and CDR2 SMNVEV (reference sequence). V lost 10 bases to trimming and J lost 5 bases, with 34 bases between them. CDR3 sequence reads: CATLPRPPRDFRTVDTQYF. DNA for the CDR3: TGTGCCACCCTCCCGCGCCCCCCAAGGGACTTCCGCACCGTAGATACGCAGTATTTT.

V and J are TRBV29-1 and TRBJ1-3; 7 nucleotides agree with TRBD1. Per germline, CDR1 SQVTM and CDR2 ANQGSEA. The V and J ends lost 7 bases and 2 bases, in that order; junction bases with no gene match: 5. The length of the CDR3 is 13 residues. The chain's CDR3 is CSAVDRTGNTIYF. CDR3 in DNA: TGCAGCGCCGTGGACAGGACTGGAAACACCATATATTTT.

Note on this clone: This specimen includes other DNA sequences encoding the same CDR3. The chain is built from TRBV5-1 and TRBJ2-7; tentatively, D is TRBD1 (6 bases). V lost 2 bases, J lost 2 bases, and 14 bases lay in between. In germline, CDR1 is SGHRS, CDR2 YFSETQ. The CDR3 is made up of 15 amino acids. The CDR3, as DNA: TGCGCCAGCAGCTTCTTGACCGGGACAACCTACGAGCAGTACTTC. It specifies CASSFLTGTTYEQYF.

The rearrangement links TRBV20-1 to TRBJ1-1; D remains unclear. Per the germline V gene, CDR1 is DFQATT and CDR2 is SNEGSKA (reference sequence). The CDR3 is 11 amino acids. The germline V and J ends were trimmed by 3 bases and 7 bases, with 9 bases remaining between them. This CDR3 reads CSASTTSEAFF. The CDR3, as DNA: TGCAGTGCTAGTACCACGAGTGAAGCTTTCTTT.

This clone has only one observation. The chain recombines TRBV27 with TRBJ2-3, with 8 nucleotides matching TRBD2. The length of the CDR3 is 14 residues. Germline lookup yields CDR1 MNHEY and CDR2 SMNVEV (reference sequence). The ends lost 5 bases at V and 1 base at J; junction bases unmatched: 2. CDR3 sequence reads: CASSLSGGTDTQYF. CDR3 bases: TGTGCCAGCAGTCTTAGCGGGGGCACAGATACGCAGTATTTT.